These 6 T cell receptor beta chains were sequenced from one sample in a study of cytomegalovirus exposure and HLA in healthy donors. PCR used 60 Vbeta primers and 13 Jbeta primers. Clones were sequenced by immunoSEQ multiplex PCR, and TCRdb holds only the in-frame ones, with some missing. Recorded for this sample: some 120,000 clones. The specimen sequenced was PBMCs. Receptors originate from a man aged 25 to 45 in good health and CMV-seronegative.

CDR3 coding DNA: TGTGCCAGCGCCCCCTGGGGCGAGAACACCGGGGAGCTGTTTTTT. This encodes CASAPWGENTGELFF. This rearrangement joins TRBV18 to TRBJ2-2, with a weak D call TRBD1 (5 bases). Germline V gives CDR1 KGHSH, CDR2 LQKENI. CDR3 length: 15 residues. V lost 8 bases, J lost 1 base, and 14 bases lay in between.

The chain is built from TRBV9 and TRBJ2-2; 10 nucleotides align to TRBD2. V was pared by 4 bases and J by 2 bases, with 8 bases of the junction left unmatched. The V gene's germline CDR1 is SGDLS and CDR2 YYNGEE. The CDR3 is made up of 17 amino acids. CDR3 sequence: CASSRGLAELNTGELFF. The CDR3 bases are TGTGCCAGCAGCCGTGGACTAGCGGAACTCAACACCGGGGAGCTGTTTTTT.

The rearrangement uses TRBV9 and TRBJ2-5; the D gene is possibly TRBD2 (7 bases). The germline V and J ends were trimmed by 4 bases and 2 bases, with 18 bases remaining between them. Germline V lookup: CDR1 SGDLS, CDR2 YYNGEE. This CDR3 is built from 16 residues. The CDR3 coding sequence is TGTGCCAGCAGCCCGAGGGGGGGCCCTCCTCAAGAGACCCAGTACTTC. It is translated as CASSPRGGPPQETQYF.

To note about this clone: The junction departs from the called germline gene at one end, perhaps through a read error. The sample has other DNA sequences that encode this CDR3 too. V is TRBV5-1 and J is TRBJ1-2, with 8 nucleotides matching TRBD1. The CDR3 spans 14 residues. In germline, CDR1 is SGHRS, CDR2 YFSETQ. In DNA form, the CDR3 reads TGCGCCAGCAGCTTGGAGCAGGGGGCGGATGGCTATACCTTC. Its translation: CASSLEQGADGYTF.

For the CDR3, the DNA is TGTGCCAGCGAACAGGGTTACGAGCAGTACTTC. It is translated as CASEQGYEQYF. J is TRBJ2-7 and V is TRBV25-1, with D maybe TRBD1 (6 bases). The length of the CDR3 is 11 residues. The V and J ends lost 8 bases and 4 bases respectively, with 9 bases between them. Germline V gene lookup returns CDR1 MGHDK and CDR2 SYGVNS.

The chain has TRBV28 and TRBJ2-7; D possibly corresponds to TRBD1 (6 bases). The germline CDR1 and CDR2 sequences are MDHEN and SYDVKM. The CDR3 sequence is 12 residues long. Trimming removed 6 bases at V and 9 bases at J, with 15 bases between. This CDR3 is CASRTTLTGQYF. The DNA for the CDR3 is TGTGCCAGCAGAACTACACTGACAGGGCAGTACTTC.